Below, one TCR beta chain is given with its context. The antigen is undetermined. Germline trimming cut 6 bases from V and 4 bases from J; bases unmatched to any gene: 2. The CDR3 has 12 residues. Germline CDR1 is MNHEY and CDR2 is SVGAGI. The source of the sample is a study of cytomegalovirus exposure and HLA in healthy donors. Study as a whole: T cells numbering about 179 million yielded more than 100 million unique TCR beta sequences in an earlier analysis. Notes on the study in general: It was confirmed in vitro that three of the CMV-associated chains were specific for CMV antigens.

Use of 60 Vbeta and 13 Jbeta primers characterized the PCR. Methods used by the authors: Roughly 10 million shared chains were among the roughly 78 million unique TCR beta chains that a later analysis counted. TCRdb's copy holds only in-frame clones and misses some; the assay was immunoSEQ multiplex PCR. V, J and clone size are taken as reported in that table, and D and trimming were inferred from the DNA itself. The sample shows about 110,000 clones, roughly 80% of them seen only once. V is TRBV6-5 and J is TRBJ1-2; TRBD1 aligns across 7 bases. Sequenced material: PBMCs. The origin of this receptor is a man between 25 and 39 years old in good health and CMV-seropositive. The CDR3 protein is CASSQGVYGYTF. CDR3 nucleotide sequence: TGTGCCAGCAGCCAGGGGGTCTATGGCTACACCTTC.